This TCR beta chain is from a study of blood T cells in healthy people across ages. In each sample, at least 7 million PBMCs were isolated. Using a J-beta primer mix together with a sample-barcoded 5' primer, a second PCR was run for roughly 6 to 11 cycles. The template-switch adaptor, which had 12 random nucleotides, put a tag on each cDNA molecule. TCRdb redid the calling of the 5' RACE reads with MiXCR, one entry per CDR3 protein. Among roughly 570,000 distinct CDR3 sequences listed, approximately 30% were seen once. Study-level points and caveats: In the absence of known donor CMV status, changes in expanded clonotypes were possibly confounded.

This clonotype was observed a few times. The antigen is unknown. The CDR3 has 15 residues. Germline V CDR1 and CDR2: MNHEY, SVGAGI. Trimming removed 6 bases from V and 1 base from J, with 13 bases in between. This receptor was identified in a woman aged 70-85 years in good health. Sequences were obtained from blood. This chain connects TRBV6-5 to TRBJ2-4; D is possibly TRBD2 (6 bases). CDR3 nucleotides: TGTGCCAGCAGAGGGACTCCACAGGCCAAAAACATTCAGTACTTC. Translation gives CASRGTPQAKNIQYF.